Listed below are T cell receptor beta chains from one sample, sequenced in a study of T cells in localized non-small cell lung cancer. Profiling relied on immunoSEQ multiplex PCR, and the TCRdb table lists in-frame clones only, not all of them. Here the sample spans approximately 150,000 clones, more than 70% being singletons. The source material was peripheral blood, sampled before any cancer treatment. The receptors were sampled from a female donor aged 60 or older with stage I lung adenocarcinoma. Each CDR3 is given with its conserved first and last residue. A D gene is named only where the DNA matches it firmly. Rows may omit the clone size; those that give it use once, few, many or a size class.

abundance: -
v_gene: TRBV19
j_gene: TRBJ2-1
d_gene: TRBD2
CDR3nt: TGTGCCAGTAGTGGCCGCCGCTGGGGTGCTAGCGGGAGCTTTCCGTTCTTC
CDR3aa: CASSGRRWGASGSFPFF

abundance: -
v_gene: TRBV27
j_gene: TRBJ2-7
d_gene: -
CDR3nt: TGTGCCAGCAGTTTTGAGGGGAATGAGCAGTACTTC
CDR3aa: CASSFEGNEQYF

abundance: -
v_gene: TRBV30
j_gene: TRBJ2-7
d_gene: TRBD2
CDR3nt: TGTGCCTGGAGAGGTAGCGGGCGCTCCTACGAGCAGTACTTC
CDR3aa: CAWRGSGRSYEQYF

abundance: few
v_gene: TRBV6-1
j_gene: TRBJ1-5
d_gene: TRBD1
CDR3nt: TGTGCCAGCAGAAACTCGGGACAGCTCAATCAGCCCCAGCATTTT
CDR3aa: CASRNSGQLNQPQHF

abundance: -
v_gene: TRBV11-2
j_gene: TRBJ2-1
d_gene: -
CDR3nt: TGTGCCAGCAGCCCAGGGACGCCGGGGAATGAGCAGTTCTTC
CDR3aa: CASSPGTPGNEQFF

abundance: -
v_gene: TRBV5-4
j_gene: TRBJ1-1
d_gene: -
CDR3nt: TGTGCCAGCAGCCTACGAAACACTGAAGCTTTCTTT
CDR3aa: CASSLRNTEAFF

abundance: -
v_gene: TRBV9
j_gene: TRBJ2-7
d_gene: TRBD1
CDR3nt: TGTGCCAGCAGCAGCGGGACAGGGAACGAGCAGTACTTC
CDR3aa: CASSSGTGNEQYF

abundance: -
v_gene: TRBV10-1
j_gene: TRBJ2-1
d_gene: -
CDR3nt: TGCGCCAGCAGTGAGAGGGCTAGCCCATTAAATGTCCATGAGCAGTTCTTC
CDR3aa: CASSERASPLNVHEQFF

abundance: -
v_gene: TRBV6-6
j_gene: TRBJ1-2
d_gene: TRBD1
CDR3nt: TGTGCCAGCTACGGGACAGCGTCTAACTATGGCTACACCTTC
CDR3aa: CASYGTASNYGYTF

abundance: -
v_gene: TRBV7-9
j_gene: TRBJ2-6
d_gene: -
CDR3nt: TGTGCCAGCAGCCGAGACAGACCTTCTGGGGCCAACGTCCTGACTTTC
CDR3aa: CASSRDRPSGANVLTF

abundance: -
v_gene: TRBV6-5
j_gene: TRBJ2-7
d_gene: -
CDR3nt: TGTGCCAGCGGATGGGGAAGAGAATACGAGCAGTACTTC
CDR3aa: CASGWGREYEQYF

abundance: -
v_gene: TRBV11-3
j_gene: TRBJ2-7
d_gene: -
CDR3nt: TGTGCCAGCAGCTTAGGCCCCCTGTCAGAGCAGTACTTC
CDR3aa: CASSLGPLSEQYF

abundance: -
v_gene: TRBV4-1
j_gene: TRBJ1-3
d_gene: -
CDR3nt: TGCGCCAGCAGCCAAGAAACAGTTTGGAGCTCTGGAAACACCATATATTTT
CDR3aa: CASSQETVWSSGNTIYF

abundance: -
v_gene: TRBV11-3
j_gene: TRBJ2-5
d_gene: -
CDR3nt: TGTGCCAGCAGCTCCAGAGGAGGAGGTCTGGAGACCCAGTACTTC
CDR3aa: CASSSRGGGLETQYF

abundance: -
v_gene: TRBV30
j_gene: TRBJ2-7
d_gene: -
CDR3nt: TGTGCCTGGAGGGACGGGGGCCATCCGTACTTC
CDR3aa: CAWRDGGHPYF

abundance: -
v_gene: TRBV7-6
j_gene: TRBJ2-2
d_gene: -
CDR3nt: TGTGCCAGCAGCTTAGGGGCTAGCTACACCGGGGAGCTGTTTTTT
CDR3aa: CASSLGASYTGELFF

abundance: -
v_gene: TRBV2
j_gene: TRBJ1-1
d_gene: -
CDR3nt: TGTGCCAGCAGTCGAAGGGCCACGAACACTGAAGCTTTCTTT
CDR3aa: CASSRRATNTEAFF

abundance: -
v_gene: TRBV7-3
j_gene: TRBJ2-1
d_gene: -
CDR3nt: TGTGCCAGCAGCTTAACTTTCCCGCCCGAAGGCGACAATGAGCAGTTCTTC
CDR3aa: CASSLTFPPEGDNEQFF

abundance: -
v_gene: TRBV19
j_gene: TRBJ1-1
d_gene: TRBD1
CDR3nt: TGTGCCAGTAGGAACAGGGGGCATCAGAACACTGAAGCTTTCTTT
CDR3aa: CASRNRGHQNTEAFF

abundance: -
v_gene: TRBV4-2
j_gene: TRBJ2-1
d_gene: -
CDR3nt: TGTGCCAGCAGCCAAGTCCCGGTGAACAATGAGCAGTTCTTC
CDR3aa: CASSQVPVNNEQFF

abundance: -
v_gene: TRBV25-1
j_gene: TRBJ2-1
d_gene: TRBD2
CDR3nt: TGTGCCAGCAGTCCATATGGACTAGCGGGAGTTCGGAATGAGCAGTTCTTC
CDR3aa: CASSPYGLAGVRNEQFF

abundance: -
v_gene: TRBV28
j_gene: TRBJ1-2
d_gene: -
CDR3nt: TGTGCCAGCAGTTTTGGTGTAGGGGAGCGGCGGGACTATGGCTACACCTTC
CDR3aa: CASSFGVGERRDYGYTF

abundance: -
v_gene: TRBV6-1
j_gene: TRBJ1-3
d_gene: -
CDR3nt: TGTGCCAGCAGTGCAGGGTCCTCTGGAAACACCATATATTTT
CDR3aa: CASSAGSSGNTIYF

abundance: -
v_gene: TRBV20-1
j_gene: TRBJ2-5
d_gene: -
CDR3nt: TGCAGTGCCCGGCAAGAGACCCAGTACTTC
CDR3aa: CSARQETQYF

abundance: -
v_gene: TRBV5-4
j_gene: TRBJ2-1
d_gene: TRBD1
CDR3nt: TGTGCCAGCAGCACCACAGGGGTGACCTCCTACAATGAGCAGTTCTTC
CDR3aa: CASSTTGVTSYNEQFF

abundance: -
v_gene: TRBV10-3
j_gene: TRBJ2-7
d_gene: -
CDR3nt: TGTGCCATCAGTGCCCGCCAAGGCGACTACGAGCAGTACTTC
CDR3aa: CAISARQGDYEQYF

abundance: -
v_gene: TRBV5-1
j_gene: TRBJ2-7
d_gene: TRBD1
CDR3nt: TGCGCCAGCAGCTGGGGACAGGGGGCCTATCAGCAGTACTTC
CDR3aa: CASSWGQGAYQQYF

abundance: -
v_gene: TRBV14
j_gene: TRBJ2-7
d_gene: TRBD2
CDR3nt: TGTGCCAGCAGCCACTTTTTTGCTAGCGGGTACGAGCAGTACTTC
CDR3aa: CASSHFFASGYEQYF

abundance: -
v_gene: TRBV6-5
j_gene: TRBJ1-1
d_gene: -
CDR3nt: TGTGCCAGCAGCTCAAGGAAGGACGCTGAAGCTTTCTTT
CDR3aa: CASSSRKDAEAFF

abundance: -
v_gene: TRBV7-3
j_gene: TRBJ2-6
d_gene: -
CDR3nt: TGTGCCAGCAGCTCTTATGGGGTTGGGGCCAACGTCCTGACTTTC
CDR3aa: CASSSYGVGANVLTF

abundance: -
v_gene: TRBV6-5
j_gene: TRBJ2-7
d_gene: -
CDR3nt: TGTGCCAGTCTAAAACCTGAGGGTTCCTACGAGCAGTACTTC
CDR3aa: CASLKPEGSYEQYF

abundance: -
v_gene: TRBV7-8
j_gene: TRBJ1-1
d_gene: TRBD1
CDR3nt: TGTGCCAGCAGCTTATCGGACAGGGTAGAGGCTTTCTTT
CDR3aa: CASSLSDRVEAFF

abundance: once
v_gene: TRBV19
j_gene: TRBJ2-1
d_gene: -
CDR3nt: TGTGCCAGTAGTAAGCTGGAGGCGGTGTACAATGAGCAGTTCTTC
CDR3aa: CASSKLEAVYNEQFF

abundance: -
v_gene: TRBV19
j_gene: TRBJ2-7
d_gene: -
CDR3nt: TGTGCCAGTAGTATAGGTGGGAGAGGCTCCGAGCAGTACTTC
CDR3aa: CASSIGGRGSEQYF

abundance: -
v_gene: TRBV5-1
j_gene: TRBJ2-3
d_gene: -
CDR3nt: TGCGCCAGCAGCTTGGGGCCCAGGGGCACAGATACGCAGTATTTT
CDR3aa: CASSLGPRGTDTQYF

abundance: -
v_gene: TRBV5-6
j_gene: TRBJ2-5
d_gene: -
CDR3nt: TGTGCCAGCAGCTTGTACGGGTTTCAAGAGACCCAGTACTTC
CDR3aa: CASSLYGFQETQYF

abundance: -
v_gene: TRBV5-1
j_gene: TRBJ2-7
d_gene: TRBD1
CDR3nt: TGCGCCAGCAGCACGGGACAGTCCGGGGAGCAGTACTTC
CDR3aa: CASSTGQSGEQYF

abundance: -
v_gene: TRBV5-1
j_gene: TRBJ2-1
d_gene: -
CDR3nt: TGCGCCAGCAGCTTGGGACTAGTCAACAATGAGCAGTTCTTC
CDR3aa: CASSLGLVNNEQFF

abundance: -
v_gene: TRBV7-9
j_gene: TRBJ2-7
d_gene: -
CDR3nt: TGTGCCAGCAGCTTATGGAATTGGGGCGACAGCTCCTACGAGCAGTACTTC
CDR3aa: CASSLWNWGDSSYEQYF

abundance: -
v_gene: TRBV11-1
j_gene: TRBJ1-5
d_gene: -
CDR3nt: TGTGCCAGCAGTCCAAACAGTTTCAATCAGCCCCAGCATTTT
CDR3aa: CASSPNSFNQPQHF

abundance: -
v_gene: TRBV10-3
j_gene: TRBJ2-5
d_gene: TRBD2
CDR3nt: TGTGCCATCAGTGAGTCGACTCGCGGGAGTGGCAAAGAGACCCAGTACTTC
CDR3aa: CAISESTRGSGKETQYF

abundance: -
v_gene: TRBV28
j_gene: TRBJ2-7
d_gene: TRBD2
CDR3nt: TGTGCCAGCAGTCGAGAACCAACAAGGACTAGCGGGAGATCCTACGAGCAGTACTTC
CDR3aa: CASSREPTRTSGRSYEQYF

abundance: -
v_gene: TRBV5-4
j_gene: TRBJ2-2
d_gene: TRBD2
CDR3nt: TGTGCCAGCAGCTTCCAGCGGGAGTACACCGGGGAGCTGTTTTTT
CDR3aa: CASSFQREYTGELFF

abundance: -
v_gene: TRBV30
j_gene: TRBJ1-4
d_gene: -
CDR3nt: TGTGCCTGGAGCCGTCCTTTAGGGACAACTAATGAAAAACTGTTTTTT
CDR3aa: CAWSRPLGTTNEKLFF

abundance: -
v_gene: TRBV4-2
j_gene: TRBJ1-3
d_gene: -
CDR3nt: TGTGCCAGCAGCCAACTTAATTGGAGTGGAAACACCATATATTTT
CDR3aa: CASSQLNWSGNTIYF

abundance: -
v_gene: TRBV27
j_gene: TRBJ2-7
d_gene: -
CDR3nt: TGTGCCAGCAGTTTGGGCGACTCCTACGAGCAGTACTTC
CDR3aa: CASSLGDSYEQYF

abundance: -
v_gene: TRBV7-8
j_gene: TRBJ2-1
d_gene: TRBD2
CDR3nt: TGTGCCAGCAGCTTGCGGGGGGGCTCCTACAATGAGCAGTTCTTC
CDR3aa: CASSLRGGSYNEQFF

abundance: -
v_gene: TRBV5-1
j_gene: TRBJ1-3
d_gene: -
CDR3nt: TGCGCCAGCAGCTTGGGGCCCGGGACCCAGACCTCTGGAAACACCATATATTTT
CDR3aa: CASSLGPGTQTSGNTIYF

abundance: -
v_gene: TRBV6-1
j_gene: TRBJ1-2
d_gene: -
CDR3nt: TGTGCCAGCAGTGAAGATATCAACAGAATCGGCTATGGCTACACCTTC
CDR3aa: CASSEDINRIGYGYTF

abundance: once
v_gene: TRBV9
j_gene: TRBJ2-7
d_gene: TRBD1
CDR3nt: TGTGCCAGCAGCGTCCTCGGGACAGGGGATCCCGAGCAGTACTTC
CDR3aa: CASSVLGTGDPEQYF

abundance: -
v_gene: TRBV9
j_gene: TRBJ2-5
d_gene: TRBD1
CDR3nt: TGTGCCAGCAGCCCGACAGGGTGGGAGACCCAGTACTTC
CDR3aa: CASSPTGWETQYF

abundance: -
v_gene: TRBV28
j_gene: TRBJ2-5
d_gene: -
CDR3nt: TGTGCCAGCAGGCGGCGGCCTCGGGAGCAGTACTTC
CDR3aa: CASRRRPREQYF

abundance: -
v_gene: TRBV2
j_gene: TRBJ2-1
d_gene: TRBD2
CDR3nt: TGTGCCAGCAGCCGTGGACTAGCGCCCAATGAGCAGTTCTTC
CDR3aa: CASSRGLAPNEQFF

abundance: -
v_gene: TRBV28
j_gene: TRBJ1-3
d_gene: -
CDR3nt: TGTGCCAGCAGTTTAACAACCCCCTCTGGAAACACCATATATTTT
CDR3aa: CASSLTTPSGNTIYF

abundance: -
v_gene: TRBV6-1
j_gene: TRBJ2-1
d_gene: -
CDR3nt: TGTGCCAGCAGTGAAGTCGCCCCGATTGACGAGCCGAAGTTCTTC
CDR3aa: CASSEVAPIDEPKFF

abundance: -
v_gene: TRBV25-1
j_gene: TRBJ2-7
d_gene: -
CDR3nt: TGTGCCACCCGCCGGGGGAGTGTCGGCGAGCAGTACTTC
CDR3aa: CATRRGSVGEQYF

abundance: -
v_gene: TRBV11-2
j_gene: TRBJ2-3
d_gene: -
CDR3nt: TGTGCCAGCAGCCACCCGAGGGCAGACATCACAGATACGCAGTATTTT
CDR3aa: CASSHPRADITDTQYF

abundance: -
v_gene: TRBV2
j_gene: TRBJ2-5
d_gene: TRBD1
CDR3nt: TGTGCCAGCAGTGCGGAGACAGGGGGGCAAAAGACCCAGTACTTC
CDR3aa: CASSAETGGQKTQYF

abundance: once
v_gene: TRBV12-5
j_gene: TRBJ2-3
d_gene: -
CDR3nt: TGTGCTAGTGGTTCGGGACAGCCGGGGGGTACGCAGTATTTT
CDR3aa: CASGSGQPGGTQYF